The clone carrying this T cell receptor beta chain occurred a few times. Its antigen is not known. V dropped 7 bases and J dropped 6 bases, with 13 bases sitting between them. CDR3 length: 13 residues. The data stem from a study of T cell repertoires in cytomegalovirus infection. TCRdb re-derived calls from the reads in MiXCR, one entry per CDR3 protein. The table shows tens of thousands of distinct CDR3 sequences, with about 26% occurring only once. This material consisted of CD8+ T cells from cultured PBMCs, taken from culture after CMV antigen stimulation. The sequence came from a human donor in good health (CMV status not recorded). Some clones in this sample may be carry-over from other donors' samples. The chain uses TRBV12-3 or TRBV12-4 and TRBJ1-5; possible D gene TRBD1, 5 bases. CDR3 residues: CASTPGRGQPQHF. The CDR3 nucleotides are TGTGCCAGCACCCCTGGGAGGGGTCAGCCCCAGCATTTT.